This note documents a single T cell receptor (beta chain) sequence. The data derive from a study of neoadjuvant anti-PD-1 for oral cavity cancer. Looking at the study overall: Patients without progression got a fourth dose around day 43.

Germline V gives CDR1 SGHNT, CDR2 YYREEE (reference sequence). This CDR3 spans 16 amino acids. J was trimmed by 5 bases and V by 4 bases; bases with no gene match: 12. The time point: after neoadjuvant nivolumab, at surgical resection. Some clones are missing from TCRdb's copy, which holds only in-frame ones; the method was immunoSEQ multiplex PCR. This table holds 72,000 or so clones, 86% found once. The TCR was taken from a person aged 35 to 85 with oral cavity squamous cell carcinoma. Here the sequenced sample was PBMCs, taken after nivolumab (anti-PD-1) treatment. The genes are TRBV5-4 and TRBJ2-3; 8 positions agree with TRBD2. The CDR3 is CASSPWTSRNGDTQYF. DNA of the CDR3: TGTGCCAGCAGCCCATGGACTAGCAGGAACGGAGATACGCAGTATTTT. The full variable domain, completed using reference TRBV5-4 and TRBJ2-3, is ETGVTQSPTHLIKTRGQQVTLRCSSQSGHNTVSWYQQALGQGPQFIFQYYREEENGRGNFPPRFSGLQFPNYSSELNVNALELDDSALYLCASSPWTSRNGDTQYFGPGTRLTVL.